This paragraph covers one T cell receptor (beta chain) sequence. The antigen is undetermined. The data belong to a study of T-cell reconstitution after alpha-beta-depleted transplantation in children. Study outcomes and limitations: For some patients, TCRbeta diversity was high at day 60 because of recipient T cells and thymic progenitors that survived. T-cell numbers and diversity, one year after transplant, stemmed largely from T cells that were newly produced. Roughly two months post-transplant, alpha-beta T cells reportedly originated from several hundred graft clones that had expanded.

Germline CDR1 reads SGHAT; CDR2 reads FQNNGV. This CDR3 spans 16 amino acids. V was clipped by 5 bases and J by 2 bases, with 17 bases between them. A library of TCRbeta sequences, prepared with unique molecular identifiers, was generated. TCRdb recomputed calls from the PCR reads with MiXCR, one row per CDR3 protein. The sample shows around 800,000 distinct CDR3 sequences, 15% to 20% of them seen only once. This sequence joins TRBV11-2 and TRBJ2-3; maybe TRBD1 (5 bases). The input for sequencing was PBMCs, mostly from graft donor cells, taken 360 days after TCRalphabeta/CD19-depleted stem cell transplant. The sequence was collected from a male patient under 18 who had a stem cell transplant for acute lymphoblastic leukemia, so the T cells may come from the graft donor. The CDR3 DNA sequence: TGTGCCAGCAGCCCTCAGGGTGTCAGGACCACAGATACGCAGTATTTT. It encodes CASSPQGVRTTDTQYF. Together with reference TRBV11-2 and TRBJ2-3, the CDR3 gives the full variable domain: EAGVAQSPRYKIIEKRQSVAFWCNPISGHATLYWYQQILGQGPKLLIQFQNNGVVDDSQLPKDRFSAERLKGVDSTLKIQPAKLEDSAVYLCASSPQGVRTTDTQYFGPGTRLTVL.